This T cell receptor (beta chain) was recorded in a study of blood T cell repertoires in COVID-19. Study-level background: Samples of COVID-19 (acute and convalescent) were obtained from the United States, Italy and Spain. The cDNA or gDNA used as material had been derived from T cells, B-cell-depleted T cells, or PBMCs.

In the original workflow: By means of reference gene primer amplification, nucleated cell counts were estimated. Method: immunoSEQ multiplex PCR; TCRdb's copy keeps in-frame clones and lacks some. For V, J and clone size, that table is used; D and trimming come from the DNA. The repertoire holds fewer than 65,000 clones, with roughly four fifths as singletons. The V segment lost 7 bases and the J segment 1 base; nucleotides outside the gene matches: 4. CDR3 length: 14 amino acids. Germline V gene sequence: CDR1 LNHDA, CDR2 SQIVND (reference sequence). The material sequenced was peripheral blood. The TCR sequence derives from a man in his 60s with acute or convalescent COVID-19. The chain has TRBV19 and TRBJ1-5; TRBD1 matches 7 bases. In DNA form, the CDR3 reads TGTGCCAGTAATTTGGGACAGAGCAATCAGCCCCAGCATTTT. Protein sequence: CASNLGQSNQPQHF.